The next 22 T cell receptor beta chains were all read from a single sample in a study of shared clonotypes between healthy human individuals. Clones were read by immunoSEQ multiplex PCR, and TCRdb kept only the in-frame ones, dropping some. Of under 600,000 clones in the sample, 95% to 98% were seen once. Sequenced material: naive CD4+ T cells sorted from blood. Subset described: CD45RA+ positively selected. Every receptor here comes from a woman in her thirties in good health.

The CDR3 nucleotides are TGCAGCGTTCTACAGGGGTCCTACGAGCAGTACTTC. As protein: CSVLQGSYEQYF. This sequence joins TRBV29-1 and TRBJ2-7; the match to TRBD1 covers 7 bases. The length of the CDR3 is 12 residues. Germline CDR1 and CDR2: SQVTM and ANQGSEA. V gave up 5 bases and J gave up 1 base; unmatched junction bases: 2.

The chain uses TRBV5-1 and TRBJ2-2; 7 bases line up with TRBD1. The CDR3 extends over 15 amino acids. Germline loops: CDR1 SGHRS, CDR2 YFSETQ. J was trimmed by 1 base and V by 5 bases; bases with no gene match: 5. The DNA of the CDR3 is TGCGCCAGCAGTCCGGGGACAGAGAACACCGGGGAGCTGTTTTTT. Residues: CASSPGTENTGELFF.

The V and J genes are TRBV6-1 and TRBJ2-3, with no clear D. Deletions cut 4 bases from V and 7 bases from J, with 6 bases between. The CDR3 contains 11 residues. Germline V CDR1 and CDR2: MNHNS, SASEGT. The CDR3 nucleotides are TGTGCCAGCAGTGTGAGTAATACGCAGTATTTT. It specifies CASSVSNTQYF.

The chain recombines TRBV4-1 with TRBJ2-1; 8 nucleotides match TRBD2. Germline assignment: CDR1 MGHRA and CDR2 YSYEKL. The trim removed 1 base at V and 4 bases at J, leaving 12 bases unmatched. CDR3 length equals 18 residues. CDR3 sequence: CASSQALSGEPPYNEQFF. The DNA of the CDR3 is TGCGCCAGCAGCCAAGCCCTTAGCGGGGAGCCCCCATACAATGAGCAGTTCTTC.

The chain combines TRBV10-2 with TRBJ1-3; D is undetermined. The CDR3 contains 15 residues. CDR1 and CDR2 (germline): WSHSY, SAAADI. The V end was cut by 2 bases, the J end by 1 base, with 9 bases between. As DNA, the CDR3 is TGCGCCAGCAGTGAGAGGGTACGGTCTGGAAACACCATATATTTT. It specifies CASSERVRSGNTIYF.

The gene calls are TRBV7-3 and TRBJ2-6; 11 nucleotides match TRBD1. Trimming took 2 bases from V and 3 from J; bases not matched to a gene: 3. Germline V gene lookup returns CDR1 SGHTA and CDR2 FQGTGA. This CDR3 contains 17 residues. In DNA form, the CDR3 reads TGTGCCAGCAGCTTAGGACAGGGGGCAGGTGGGGCCAACGTCCTGACTTTC. This sequence encodes CASSLGQGAGGANVLTF.

This chain connects TRBV6-6 to TRBJ2-2; 11 positions match TRBD2. This CDR3 contains 16 residues. CDR1 is MNHNY, CDR2 SVGAGI, per germline (reference sequence). V lost 6 bases to trimming and J lost 6 bases; unmatched junction nucleotides: 9. CDR3 nucleotides: TGTGCCAGCAGCTATATAGCGGGAGGGCAATCCGGGGAGCTGTTTTTT. It encodes CASSYIAGGQSGELFF.

This chain joins TRBV29-1 and TRBJ2-1, with D unclear. The V end lost 4 bases, the J end lost 4 bases, and 5 bases lay between the germline ends. The CDR3 contains 11 residues. Germline CDR1 is SQVTM and CDR2 is ANQGSEA. DNA for the CDR3: TGCAGCGTTGTGGGGTACAATGAGCAGTTCTTC. It is translated as CSVVGYNEQFF.

V and J are TRBV6-4 and TRBJ2-1, with D perhaps TRBD1 or TRBD2 (5 bases each). Trimming stripped 0 bases from V and 3 bases from J, with 12 bases between. This CDR3 region has 16 residues. Germline V lookup: CDR1 MRHNA, CDR2 SNTAGT. The CDR3 protein is CASSDSGTGNYNEQFF. CDR3 in DNA: TGTGCCAGCAGTGACTCGGGGACGGGTAACTACAATGAGCAGTTCTTC.

The chain combines TRBV30 with TRBJ2-5, with 8 positions matching TRBD2. Judging by the DNA end, TRBJ2-7 fits better; the J call may be wrong. This CDR3 comprises 13 residues. Germline CDR1 is GTSNPN and CDR2 is SVGIG (reference sequence). The CDR3 nucleotides are TGTGCCTGGAATGGGCGGGAGGCCTACGAGCAGTACTTC. Translated: CAWNGREAYEQYF.

As regards this clone: In the same sample, other DNA sequences code for this CDR3. The chain joins TRBV7-3 to TRBJ2-2; a possible D gene is TRBD1 (5 bases). With 4 bases removed from V and 2 bases from J, the gap between germline ends came to 8 bases. Looked up from germline, CDR1 is SGHTA and CDR2 is FQGTGA. The CDR3 has 14 amino acids. In nucleotides, the CDR3 is TGTGCCAGCAGCTCGCAGGGAAACACCGGGGAGCTGTTTTTT. It codes for CASSSQGNTGELFF. Full variable domain (remainder filled in from reference TRBV7-3 and TRBJ2-2): GAGVSQTPSNKVTEKGKYVELRCDPISGHTALYWYRQSLGQGPEFLIYFQGTGAADDSGLPNDRFFAVRPEGSVSTLKIQRTERGDSAVYLCASSSQGNTGELFFGEGSRLTVL.

The chain recombines TRBV6-4 with TRBJ2-1; D is unclear. V was trimmed by 6 bases and J by 10 bases, leaving 10 bases between them. The CDR3 totals 11 residues. Germline-derived CDR1 and CDR2 are MRHNA and SNTAGT. CDR3 nucleotide sequence: TGTGCCAGCAGCCACAACGGAGAGCAGTTCTTC. Amino acid sequence: CASSHNGEQFF.

The V and J genes are TRBV7-2 and TRBJ2-1, with TRBD2 as a possible D gene (6 bases). This CDR3 spans 18 amino acids. Per the germline V gene, CDR1 is SGHTA and CDR2 is FQGNSA. The V and J ends lost 4 bases and 7 bases respectively, with 26 bases between them. CDR3 amino acids: CASSSQLPDYYGENEQFF. In DNA, the CDR3 is TGTGCCAGCAGCTCACAGCTACCGGACTATTATGGAGAAAATGAGCAGTTCTTC.

The chain joins TRBV29-1 to TRBJ2-7, with 8 bases fitting TRBD2. After removal of 4 bases from V and 6 bases from J, the junction contained 11 bases not matched to a gene. CDR3 size: 14 residues. Per the germline V gene, CDR1 is SQVTM and CDR2 is ANQGSEA. CDR3 sequence reads: CSVGAAGGPSEQYF. CDR3 coding DNA: TGCAGCGTTGGGGCGGCGGGAGGCCCCAGCGAGCAGTACTTC.

The chain employs TRBV19 and TRBJ2-7; tentative D call: TRBD2 (6 bases). V was trimmed by 3 bases and J by 2 bases, leaving 14 bases between them. The CDR3 is 15 amino acids. Germline V gene data show CDR1 as LNHDA and CDR2 as SQIVND (reference sequence). The DNA for the CDR3 is TGTGCCAGTAGTATCCTCGGCGGGATCCCCTACGAGCAGTACTTC. This sequence encodes CASSILGGIPYEQYF.

The J gene is TRBJ1-3, the V gene TRBV5-1; 7 nucleotides line up with TRBD1. This CDR3 is 18 amino acids long. V was clipped by 6 bases and J by 0 bases; unmatched bases: 15. The germline gives CDR1 SGHRS, CDR2 YFSETQ. CDR3 DNA: TGCGCCAGCATAGACAGGGTTGAAAGCAATCTCTCTGGAAACACCATATATTTT. This translates into CASIDRVESNLSGNTIYF.

This sequence joins TRBV5-1 and TRBJ2-7, with 12 positions matching TRBD2. Germline V gene data show CDR1 as SGHRS and CDR2 as YFSETQ. V gave up 4 bases and J gave up 6 bases; unmatched junction bases: 8. CDR3 size: 15 residues. As DNA, the CDR3 is TGCGCCAGCAGCATTGAGACTAGCGGGAGTTCCGAGCAGTACTTC. Encoded protein: CASSIETSGSSEQYF.

CDR3 in DNA: TGCGCCAGCAGCCAATTCCCGGGCGGGAGTTCCTACGAGCAGTACTTC. Protein product: CASSQFPGGSSYEQYF. J is TRBJ2-7 and V is TRBV4-1; 7 bases align to TRBD2. The germline CDR1 and CDR2 sequences are MGHRA and YSYEKL. V trimming: 2 bases; J trimming: 1 base; junction bases outside the gene matches: 8. This CDR3 is 16 amino acids long.

The chain combines TRBV29-1 with TRBJ2-3; TRBD2 matches at 14 bases. J was trimmed by 4 bases and V by 6 bases; bases with no gene match: 3. The CDR3 totals 14 residues. Germline V gene sequence: CDR1 SQVTM, CDR2 ANQGSEA. In DNA, the CDR3 is TGCAGCGTCGGGACTAGCGGGAGTGCAGATACGCAGTATTTT. Translated, it gives CSVGTSGSADTQYF.

The chain employs TRBV28 and TRBJ1-5; no definite D call. Germline values: CDR1 MDHEN, CDR2 SYDVKM. V shed 3 bases and J shed 4 bases, with 13 bases lying between them. The CDR3 is 15 amino acids. CDR3 bases: TGTGCCAGCAGTTTGGTTAGACTCGTGAATCAGCCCCAGCATTTT. It encodes CASSLVRLVNQPQHF.

V is TRBV6-5 and J is TRBJ2-2; D gene uncertain. There are 15 residues in the CDR3. Germline CDR1 is MNHEY and CDR2 is SVGAGI. V lost 2 bases and J lost 0, with 7 bases in between. The CDR3 DNA follows: TGTGCCAGCAGTTACGCGCGGTCGAACACCGGGGAGCTGTTTTTT. Its protein product is CASSYARSNTGELFF.

The V and J genes are TRBV4-1 and TRBJ2-7, with no clear D. The CDR3 spans 15 residues. Germline CDR1 MGHRA, CDR2 YSYEKL. V lost 2 bases, J lost 7 bases, and 18 bases lay in between. CDR3 amino acids: CASSQLTAQTIEQYF. CDR3 DNA sequence: TGCGCCAGCAGCCAATTAACGGCCCAAACCATAGAGCAGTACTTC.